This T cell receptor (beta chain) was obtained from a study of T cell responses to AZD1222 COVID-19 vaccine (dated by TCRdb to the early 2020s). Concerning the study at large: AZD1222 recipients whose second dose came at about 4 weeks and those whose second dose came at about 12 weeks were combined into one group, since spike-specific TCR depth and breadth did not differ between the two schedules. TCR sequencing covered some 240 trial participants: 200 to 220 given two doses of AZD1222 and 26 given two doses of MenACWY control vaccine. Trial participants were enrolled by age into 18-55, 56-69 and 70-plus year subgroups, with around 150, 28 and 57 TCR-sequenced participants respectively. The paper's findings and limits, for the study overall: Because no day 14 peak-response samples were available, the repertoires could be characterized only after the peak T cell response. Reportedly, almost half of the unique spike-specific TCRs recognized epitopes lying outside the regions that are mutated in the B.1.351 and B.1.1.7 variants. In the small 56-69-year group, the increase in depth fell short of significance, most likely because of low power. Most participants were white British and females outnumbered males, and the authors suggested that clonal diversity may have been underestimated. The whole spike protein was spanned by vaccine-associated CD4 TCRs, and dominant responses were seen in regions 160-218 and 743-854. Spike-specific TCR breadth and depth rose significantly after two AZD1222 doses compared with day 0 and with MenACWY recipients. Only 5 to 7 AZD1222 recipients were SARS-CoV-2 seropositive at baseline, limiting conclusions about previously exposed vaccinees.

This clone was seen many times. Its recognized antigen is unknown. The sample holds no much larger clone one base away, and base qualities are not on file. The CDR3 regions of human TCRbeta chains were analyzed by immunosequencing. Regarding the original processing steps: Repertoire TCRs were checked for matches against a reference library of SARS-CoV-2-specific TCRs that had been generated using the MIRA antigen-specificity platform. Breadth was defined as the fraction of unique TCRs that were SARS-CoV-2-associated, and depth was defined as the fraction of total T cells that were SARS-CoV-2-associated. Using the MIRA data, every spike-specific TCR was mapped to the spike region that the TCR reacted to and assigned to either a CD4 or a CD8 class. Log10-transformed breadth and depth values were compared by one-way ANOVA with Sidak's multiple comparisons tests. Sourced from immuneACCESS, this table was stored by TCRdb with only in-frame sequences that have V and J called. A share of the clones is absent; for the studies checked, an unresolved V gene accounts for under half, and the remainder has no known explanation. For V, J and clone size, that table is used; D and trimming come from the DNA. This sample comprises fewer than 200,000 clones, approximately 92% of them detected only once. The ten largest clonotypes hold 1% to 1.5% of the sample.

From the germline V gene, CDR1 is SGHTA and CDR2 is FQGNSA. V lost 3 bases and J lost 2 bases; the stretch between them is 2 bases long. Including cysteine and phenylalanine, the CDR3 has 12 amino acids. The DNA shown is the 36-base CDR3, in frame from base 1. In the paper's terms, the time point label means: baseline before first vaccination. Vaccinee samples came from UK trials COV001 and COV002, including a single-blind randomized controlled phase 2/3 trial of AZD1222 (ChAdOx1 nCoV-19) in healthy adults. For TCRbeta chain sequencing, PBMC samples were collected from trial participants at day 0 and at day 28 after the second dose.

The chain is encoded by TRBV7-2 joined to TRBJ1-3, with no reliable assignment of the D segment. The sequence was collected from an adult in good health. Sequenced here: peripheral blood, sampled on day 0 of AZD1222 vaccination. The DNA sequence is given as TGTGCCAGCAGCTTCACTGGAAACACCATATATTTT. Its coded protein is CASSFTGNTIYF.